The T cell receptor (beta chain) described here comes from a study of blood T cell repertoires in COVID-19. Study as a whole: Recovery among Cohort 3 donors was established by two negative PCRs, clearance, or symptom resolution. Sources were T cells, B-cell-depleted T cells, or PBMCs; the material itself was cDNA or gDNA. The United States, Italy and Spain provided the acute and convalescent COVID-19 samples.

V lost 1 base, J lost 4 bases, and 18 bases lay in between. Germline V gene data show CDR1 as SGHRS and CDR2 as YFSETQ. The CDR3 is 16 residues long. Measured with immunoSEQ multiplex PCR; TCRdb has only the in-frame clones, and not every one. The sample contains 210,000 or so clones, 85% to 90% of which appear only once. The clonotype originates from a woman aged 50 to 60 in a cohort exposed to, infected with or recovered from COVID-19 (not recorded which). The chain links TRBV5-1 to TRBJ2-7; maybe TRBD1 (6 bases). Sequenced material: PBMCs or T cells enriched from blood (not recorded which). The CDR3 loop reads CASSLSAGVRLYEQYF. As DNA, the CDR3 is TGCGCCAGCAGCTTGTCCGCAGGGGTGAGGTTATACGAGCAGTACTTC.